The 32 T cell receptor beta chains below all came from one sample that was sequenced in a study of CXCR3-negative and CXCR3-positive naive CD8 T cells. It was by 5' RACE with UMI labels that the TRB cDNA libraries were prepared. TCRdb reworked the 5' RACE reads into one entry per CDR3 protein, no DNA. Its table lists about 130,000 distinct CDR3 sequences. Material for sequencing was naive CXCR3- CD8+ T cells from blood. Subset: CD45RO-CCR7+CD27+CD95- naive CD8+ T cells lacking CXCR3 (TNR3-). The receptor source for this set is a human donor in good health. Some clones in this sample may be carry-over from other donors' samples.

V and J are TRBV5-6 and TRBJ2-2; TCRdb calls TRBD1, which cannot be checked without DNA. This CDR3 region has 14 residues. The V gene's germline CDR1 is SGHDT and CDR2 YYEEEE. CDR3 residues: CASNFGGNTGELFF.

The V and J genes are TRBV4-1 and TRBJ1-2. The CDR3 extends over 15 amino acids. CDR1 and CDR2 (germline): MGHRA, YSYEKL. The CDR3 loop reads CASSQDPLGNYGYTF.

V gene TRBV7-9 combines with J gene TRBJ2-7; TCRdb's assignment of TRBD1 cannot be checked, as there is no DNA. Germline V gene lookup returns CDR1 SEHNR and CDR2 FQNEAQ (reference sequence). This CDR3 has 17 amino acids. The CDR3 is CASSSPGEYLSSYEQYF.

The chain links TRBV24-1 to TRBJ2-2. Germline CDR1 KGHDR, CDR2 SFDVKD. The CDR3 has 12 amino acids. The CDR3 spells CATGRSPGELFF.

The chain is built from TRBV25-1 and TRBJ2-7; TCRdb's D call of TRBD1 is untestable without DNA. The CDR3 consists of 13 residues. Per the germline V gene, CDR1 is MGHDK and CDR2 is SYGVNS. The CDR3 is CVSRDRLSDEQYF.

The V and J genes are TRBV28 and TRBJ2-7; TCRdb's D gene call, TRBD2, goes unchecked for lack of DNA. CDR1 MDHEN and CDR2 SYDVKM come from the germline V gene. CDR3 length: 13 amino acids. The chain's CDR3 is CASSLRENDEQYF.

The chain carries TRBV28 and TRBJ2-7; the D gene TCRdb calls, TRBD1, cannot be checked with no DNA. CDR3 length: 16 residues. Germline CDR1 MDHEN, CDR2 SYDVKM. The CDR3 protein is CASSLSGGGQAYEQYF.

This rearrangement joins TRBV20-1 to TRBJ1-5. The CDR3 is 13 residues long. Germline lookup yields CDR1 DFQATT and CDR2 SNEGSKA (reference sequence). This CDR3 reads CSAALRGNQPQHF.

This CDR3 is CASSLSVAGGVNSPLHF. The V gene is TRBV7-9, the J gene TRBJ1-6; the D call of TRBD1 rests on TCRdb alone, since no DNA is present to check it. CDR1 SEHNR and CDR2 FQNEAQ come from the germline V gene (reference sequence). The CDR3 contains 17 residues.

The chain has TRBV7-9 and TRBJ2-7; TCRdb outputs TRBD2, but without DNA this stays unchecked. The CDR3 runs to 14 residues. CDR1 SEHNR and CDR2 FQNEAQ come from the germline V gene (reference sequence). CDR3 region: CASSRPGLPYEQYF.

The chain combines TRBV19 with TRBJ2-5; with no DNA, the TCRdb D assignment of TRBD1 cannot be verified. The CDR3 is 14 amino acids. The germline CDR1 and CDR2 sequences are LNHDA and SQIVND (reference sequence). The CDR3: CASSGIGTQETQYF.

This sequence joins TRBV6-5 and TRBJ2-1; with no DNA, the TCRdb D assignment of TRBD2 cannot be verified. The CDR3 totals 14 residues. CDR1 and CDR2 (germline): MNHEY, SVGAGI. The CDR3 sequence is CASSFTSSSSEQFF.

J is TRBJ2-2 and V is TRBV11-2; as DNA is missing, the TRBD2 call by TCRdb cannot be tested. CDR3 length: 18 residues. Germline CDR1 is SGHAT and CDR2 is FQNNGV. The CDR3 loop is CASSPGTSGRMNTGELFF.

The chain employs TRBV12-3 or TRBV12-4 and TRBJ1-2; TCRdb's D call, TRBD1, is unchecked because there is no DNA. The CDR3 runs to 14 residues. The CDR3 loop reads CASSLALGAGGYTF.

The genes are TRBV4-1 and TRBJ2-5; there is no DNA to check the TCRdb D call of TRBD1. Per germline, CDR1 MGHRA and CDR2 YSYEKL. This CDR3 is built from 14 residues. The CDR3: CASSQERGSETQYF.

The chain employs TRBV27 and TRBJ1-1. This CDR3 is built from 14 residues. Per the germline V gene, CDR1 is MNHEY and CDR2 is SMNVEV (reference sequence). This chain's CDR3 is CASSLRGGETEAFF.

CDR3 region: CASMPGGAGELFF. This chain uses TRBV27 with TRBJ2-2. The germline CDR1 and CDR2 sequences are MNHEY and SMNVEV (reference sequence). The CDR3 consists of 13 residues.

The CDR3 protein is CASSLLDQGSDGYTF. This chain links TRBV28 with TRBJ1-2; without DNA, the TCRdb call of TRBD1 cannot be checked. CDR3 size: 15 residues. Germline loops: CDR1 MDHEN, CDR2 SYDVKM.

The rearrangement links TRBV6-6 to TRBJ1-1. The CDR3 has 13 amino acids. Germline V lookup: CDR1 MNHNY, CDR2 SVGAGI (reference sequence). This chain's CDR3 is CASSFSGGTEAFF.

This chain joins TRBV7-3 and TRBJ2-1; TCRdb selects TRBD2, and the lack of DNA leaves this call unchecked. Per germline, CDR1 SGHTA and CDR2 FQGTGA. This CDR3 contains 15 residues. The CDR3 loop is CASSLISGGYNEQFF.

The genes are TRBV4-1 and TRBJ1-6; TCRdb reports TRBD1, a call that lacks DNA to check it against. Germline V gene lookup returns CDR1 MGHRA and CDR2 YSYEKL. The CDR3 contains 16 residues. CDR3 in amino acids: CASSQDPFGNNSPLHF.

Here the CDR3 reads CASSIDISTVFEQYF. J is TRBJ2-7 and V is TRBV28. This CDR3 has 15 residues. CDR1 is MDHEN and CDR2 is SYDVKM in the germline V gene.

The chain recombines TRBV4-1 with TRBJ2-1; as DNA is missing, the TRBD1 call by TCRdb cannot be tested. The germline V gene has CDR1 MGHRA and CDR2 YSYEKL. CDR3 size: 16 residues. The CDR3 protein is CASSHSPGQGPNEQFF.

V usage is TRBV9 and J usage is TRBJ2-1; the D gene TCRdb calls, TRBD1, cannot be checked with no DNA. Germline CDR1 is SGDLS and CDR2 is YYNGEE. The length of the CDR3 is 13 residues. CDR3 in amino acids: CASEEQGSGEQFF.

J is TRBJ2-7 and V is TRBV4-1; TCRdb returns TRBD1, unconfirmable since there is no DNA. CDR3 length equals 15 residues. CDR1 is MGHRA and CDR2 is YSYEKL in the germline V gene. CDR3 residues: CASSLRDTFSYEQYF.

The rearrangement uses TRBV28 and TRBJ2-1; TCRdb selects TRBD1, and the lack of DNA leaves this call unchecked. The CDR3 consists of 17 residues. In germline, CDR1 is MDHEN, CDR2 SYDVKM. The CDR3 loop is CASSSGQGRGSYNEQFF.

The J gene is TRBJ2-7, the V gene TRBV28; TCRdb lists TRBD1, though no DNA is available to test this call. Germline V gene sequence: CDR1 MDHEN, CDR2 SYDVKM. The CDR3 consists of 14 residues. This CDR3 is CASSWDRGRGEQYF.

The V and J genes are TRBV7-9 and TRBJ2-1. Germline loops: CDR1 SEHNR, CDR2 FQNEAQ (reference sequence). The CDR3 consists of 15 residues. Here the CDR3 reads CASSFSGSVDYEQFF.

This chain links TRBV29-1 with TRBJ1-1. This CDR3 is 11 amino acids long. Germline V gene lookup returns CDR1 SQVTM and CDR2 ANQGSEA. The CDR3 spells CSAKENTEAFF.

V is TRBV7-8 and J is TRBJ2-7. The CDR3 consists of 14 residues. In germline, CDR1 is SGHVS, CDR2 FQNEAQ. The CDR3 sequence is CASSSATGNDEQYF.

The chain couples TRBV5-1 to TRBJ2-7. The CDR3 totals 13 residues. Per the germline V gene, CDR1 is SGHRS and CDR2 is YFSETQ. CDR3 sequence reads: CASSLSGLAEQYF.

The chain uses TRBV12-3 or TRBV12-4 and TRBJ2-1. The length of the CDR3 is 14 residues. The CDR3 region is CASSLVSSYNEQFF.